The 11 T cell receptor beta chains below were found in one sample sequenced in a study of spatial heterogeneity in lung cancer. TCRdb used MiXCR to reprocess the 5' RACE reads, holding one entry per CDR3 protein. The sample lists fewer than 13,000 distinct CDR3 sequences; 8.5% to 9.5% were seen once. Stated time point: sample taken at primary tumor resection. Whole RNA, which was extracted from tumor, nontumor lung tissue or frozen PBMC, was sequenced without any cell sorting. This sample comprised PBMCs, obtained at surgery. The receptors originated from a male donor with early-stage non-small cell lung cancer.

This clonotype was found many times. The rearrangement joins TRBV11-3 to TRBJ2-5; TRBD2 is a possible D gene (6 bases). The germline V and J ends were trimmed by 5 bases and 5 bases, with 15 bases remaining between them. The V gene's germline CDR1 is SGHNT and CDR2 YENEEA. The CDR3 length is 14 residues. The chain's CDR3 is CASSPQRAGETQYF. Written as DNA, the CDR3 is TGTGCCAGCAGCCCACAGAGGGCGGGGGAGACCCAGTACTTC.

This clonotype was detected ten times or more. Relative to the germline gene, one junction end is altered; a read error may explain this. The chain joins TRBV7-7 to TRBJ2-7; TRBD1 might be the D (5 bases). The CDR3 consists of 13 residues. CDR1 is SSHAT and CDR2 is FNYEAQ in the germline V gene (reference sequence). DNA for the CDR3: TGTGCTAGCAGCCCCAGGCAGGGCCACGAGCAGTACTTC. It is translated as CASSPRQGHEQYF.

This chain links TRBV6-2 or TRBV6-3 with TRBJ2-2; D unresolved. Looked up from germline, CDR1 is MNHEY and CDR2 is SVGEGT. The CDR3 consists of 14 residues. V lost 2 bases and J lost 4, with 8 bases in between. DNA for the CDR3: TGTGCCAGCAGTTACCCTATTCTCACCGGGGAGCTGTTTTTT. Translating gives CASSYPILTGELFF.

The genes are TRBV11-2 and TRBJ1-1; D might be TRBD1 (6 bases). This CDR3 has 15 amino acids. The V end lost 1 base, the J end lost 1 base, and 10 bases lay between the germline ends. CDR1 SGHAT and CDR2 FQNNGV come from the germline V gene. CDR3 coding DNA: TGTGCCAGCAGCTTAGCGGCAGGGGAGAACACTGAAGCTTTCTTT. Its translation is CASSLAAGENTEAFF.

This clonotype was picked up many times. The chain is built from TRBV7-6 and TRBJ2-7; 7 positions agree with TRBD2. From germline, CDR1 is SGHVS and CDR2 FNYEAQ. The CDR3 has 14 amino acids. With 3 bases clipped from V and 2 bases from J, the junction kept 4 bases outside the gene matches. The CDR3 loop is CASSLRGRTYEQYF. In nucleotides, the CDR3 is TGTGCCAGCAGCTTGCGGGGGAGAACCTACGAGCAGTACTTC.

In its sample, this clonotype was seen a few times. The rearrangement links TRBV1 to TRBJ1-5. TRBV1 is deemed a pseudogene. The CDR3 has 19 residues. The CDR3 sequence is CTSSQRVAGTAASNQPQHF. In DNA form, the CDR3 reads TGCACCAGCAGCCAAAGGGTGGCAGGGACTGCGGCGAGCAATCAGCCCCAGCATTTT.

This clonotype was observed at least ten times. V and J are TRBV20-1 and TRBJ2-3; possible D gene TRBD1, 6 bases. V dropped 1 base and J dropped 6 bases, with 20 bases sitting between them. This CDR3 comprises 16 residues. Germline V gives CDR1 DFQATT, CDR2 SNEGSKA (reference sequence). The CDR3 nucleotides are TGCAGTGCTAGAGTCGCGGAACGGGGACATACGGATACGCAGTATTTT. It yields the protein CSARVAERGHTDTQYF.

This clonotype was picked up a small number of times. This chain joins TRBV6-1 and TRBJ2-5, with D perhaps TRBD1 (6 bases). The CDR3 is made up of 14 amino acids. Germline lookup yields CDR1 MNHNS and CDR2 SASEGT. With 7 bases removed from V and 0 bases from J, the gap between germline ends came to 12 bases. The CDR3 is CASIVRDNQETQYF. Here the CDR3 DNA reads TGTGCCAGCATCGTAAGGGACAACCAAGAGACCCAGTACTTC.

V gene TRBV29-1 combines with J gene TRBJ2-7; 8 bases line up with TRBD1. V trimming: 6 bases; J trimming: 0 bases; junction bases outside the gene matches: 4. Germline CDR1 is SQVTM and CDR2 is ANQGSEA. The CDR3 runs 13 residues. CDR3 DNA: TGCAGCGTGCGGGACAGGAGCTCCTACGAGCAGTACTTC. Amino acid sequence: CSVRDRSSYEQYF.

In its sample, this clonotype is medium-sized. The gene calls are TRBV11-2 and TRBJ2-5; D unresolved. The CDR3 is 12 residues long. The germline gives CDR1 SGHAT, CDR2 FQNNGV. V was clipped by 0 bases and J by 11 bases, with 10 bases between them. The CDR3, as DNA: TGTGCCAGCAGCTTAGATATCCCACCGCAGTACTTC. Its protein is CASSLDIPPQYF.

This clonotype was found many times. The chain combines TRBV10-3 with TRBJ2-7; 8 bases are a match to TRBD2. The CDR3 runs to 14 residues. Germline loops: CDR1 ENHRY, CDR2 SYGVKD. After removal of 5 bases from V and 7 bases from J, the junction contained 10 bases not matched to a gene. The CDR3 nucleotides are TGTGCCATCAGTAAGGGACTAGGGGCCTCTGAGCAGTACTTC. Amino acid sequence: CAISKGLGASEQYF.